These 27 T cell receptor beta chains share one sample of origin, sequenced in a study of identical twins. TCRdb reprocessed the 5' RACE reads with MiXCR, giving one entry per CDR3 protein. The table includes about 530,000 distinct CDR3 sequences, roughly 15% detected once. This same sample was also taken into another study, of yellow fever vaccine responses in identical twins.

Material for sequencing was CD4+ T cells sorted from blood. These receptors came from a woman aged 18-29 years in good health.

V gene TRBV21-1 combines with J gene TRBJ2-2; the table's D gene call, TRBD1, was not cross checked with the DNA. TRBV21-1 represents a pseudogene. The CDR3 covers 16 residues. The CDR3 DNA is TGTGCCAGCAGCCACGTAGGGCGGAAGAACACCGGGGAGCTGTTTTTT. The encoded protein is CASSHVGRKNTGELFF.

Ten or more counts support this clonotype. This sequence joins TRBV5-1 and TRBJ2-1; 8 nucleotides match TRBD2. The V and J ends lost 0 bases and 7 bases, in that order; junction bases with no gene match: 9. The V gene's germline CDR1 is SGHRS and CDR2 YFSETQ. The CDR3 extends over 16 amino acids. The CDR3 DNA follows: TGCGCCAGCAGCTTGGAAAGCGGGGGATCCCGAAATGAGCAGTTCTTC. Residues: CASSLESGGSRNEQFF.

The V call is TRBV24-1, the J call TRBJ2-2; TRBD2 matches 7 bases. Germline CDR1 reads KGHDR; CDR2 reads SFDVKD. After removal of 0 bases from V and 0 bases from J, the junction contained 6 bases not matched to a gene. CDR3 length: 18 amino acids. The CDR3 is CATSDLPTSSANTGELFF. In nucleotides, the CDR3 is TGTGCCACCAGTGATTTGCCGACTAGCAGTGCGAACACCGGGGAGCTGTTTTTT.

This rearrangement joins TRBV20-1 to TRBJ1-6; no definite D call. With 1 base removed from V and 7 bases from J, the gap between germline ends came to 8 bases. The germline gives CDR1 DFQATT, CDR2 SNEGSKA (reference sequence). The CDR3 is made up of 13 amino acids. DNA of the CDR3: TGCAGTGCTAGAGTGGGAGTGAATTCACCCCTCCACTTT. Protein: CSARVGVNSPLHF.

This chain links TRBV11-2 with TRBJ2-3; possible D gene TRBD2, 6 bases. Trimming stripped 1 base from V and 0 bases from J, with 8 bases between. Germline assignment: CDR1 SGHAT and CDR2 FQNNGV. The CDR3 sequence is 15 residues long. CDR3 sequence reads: CASSLGGDSTDTQYF. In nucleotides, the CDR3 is TGTGCCAGCAGCTTAGGCGGGGATAGCACAGATACGCAGTATTTT.

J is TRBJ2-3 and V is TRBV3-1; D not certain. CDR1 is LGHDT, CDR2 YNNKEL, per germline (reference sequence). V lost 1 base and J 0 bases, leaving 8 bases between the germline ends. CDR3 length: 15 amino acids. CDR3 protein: CASSQGIDSTDTQYF. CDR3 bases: TGTGCCAGCAGCCAAGGAATAGATAGCACAGATACGCAGTATTTT.

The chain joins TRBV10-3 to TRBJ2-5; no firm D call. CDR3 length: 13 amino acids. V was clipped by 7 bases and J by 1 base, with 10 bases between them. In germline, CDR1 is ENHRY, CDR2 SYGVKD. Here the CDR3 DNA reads TGTGCCATCACCTCCGGGCTCCAAGAGACCCAGTACTTC. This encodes CAITSGLQETQYF.

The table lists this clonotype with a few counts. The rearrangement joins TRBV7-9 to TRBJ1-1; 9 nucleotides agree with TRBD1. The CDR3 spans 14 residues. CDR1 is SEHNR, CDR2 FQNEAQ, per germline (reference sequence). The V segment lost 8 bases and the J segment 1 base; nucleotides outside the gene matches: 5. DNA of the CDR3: TGTGCCAGCCTCACAGGGGGCTCGAACACTGAAGCTTTCTTT. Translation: CASLTGGSNTEAFF.

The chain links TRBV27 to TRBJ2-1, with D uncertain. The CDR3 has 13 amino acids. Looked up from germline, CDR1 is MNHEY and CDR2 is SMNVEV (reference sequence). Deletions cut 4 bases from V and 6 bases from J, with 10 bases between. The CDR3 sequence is CASSSRASNEQFF. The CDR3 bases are TGTGCCAGCAGTTCACGGGCCAGCAATGAGCAGTTCTTC.

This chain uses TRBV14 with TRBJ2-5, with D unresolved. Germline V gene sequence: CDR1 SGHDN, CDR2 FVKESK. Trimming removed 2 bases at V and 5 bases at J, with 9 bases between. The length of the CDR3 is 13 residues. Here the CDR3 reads CASSQMPGETQYF. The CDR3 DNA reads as TGTGCCAGCAGCCAAATGCCCGGGGAGACCCAGTACTTC.

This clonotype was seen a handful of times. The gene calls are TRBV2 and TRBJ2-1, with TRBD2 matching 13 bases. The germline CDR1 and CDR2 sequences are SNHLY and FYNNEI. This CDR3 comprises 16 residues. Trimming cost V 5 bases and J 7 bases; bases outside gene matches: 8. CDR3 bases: TGTGCCAGCAGTCCCGGGACTAGCGGGAATCAAAATGAGCAGTTCTTC. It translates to CASSPGTSGNQNEQFF. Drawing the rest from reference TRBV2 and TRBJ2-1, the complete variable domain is EPEVTQTPSHQVTQMGQEVILRCVPISNHLYFYWYRQILGQKVEFLVSFYNNEISEKSEIFDDQFSVERPDGSNFTLKIRSTKLEDSAMYFCASSPGTSGNQNEQFFGPGTRLTVL.

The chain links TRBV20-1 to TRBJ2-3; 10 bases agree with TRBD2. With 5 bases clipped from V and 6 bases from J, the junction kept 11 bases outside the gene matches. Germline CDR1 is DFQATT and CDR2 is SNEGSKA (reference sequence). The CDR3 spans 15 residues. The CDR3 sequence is CSAEGASGRVDTQYF. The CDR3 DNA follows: TGCAGTGCTGAGGGGGCGAGCGGGAGGGTCGATACGCAGTATTTT.

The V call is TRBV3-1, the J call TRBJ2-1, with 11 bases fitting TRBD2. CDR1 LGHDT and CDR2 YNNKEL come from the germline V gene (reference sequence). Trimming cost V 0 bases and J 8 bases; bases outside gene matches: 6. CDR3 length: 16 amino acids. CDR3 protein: CASSQDLGTSGHEQFF. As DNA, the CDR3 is TGTGCCAGCAGCCAAGATTTAGGGACTAGCGGTCATGAGCAGTTCTTC.

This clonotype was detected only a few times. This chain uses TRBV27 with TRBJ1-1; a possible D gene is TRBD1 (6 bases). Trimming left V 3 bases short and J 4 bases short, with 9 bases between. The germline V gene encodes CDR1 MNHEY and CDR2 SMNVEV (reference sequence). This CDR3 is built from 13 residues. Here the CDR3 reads CASSFRGATEAFF. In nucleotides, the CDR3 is TGTGCCAGCAGTTTCCGGGGGGCCACTGAAGCTTTCTTT.

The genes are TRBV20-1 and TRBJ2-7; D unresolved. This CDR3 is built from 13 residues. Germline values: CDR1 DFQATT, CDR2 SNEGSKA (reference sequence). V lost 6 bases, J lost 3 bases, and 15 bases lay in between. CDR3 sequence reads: CSAAPGSYYEQYF. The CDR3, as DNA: TGCAGTGCCGCACCGGGTTCCTACTACGAGCAGTACTTC.

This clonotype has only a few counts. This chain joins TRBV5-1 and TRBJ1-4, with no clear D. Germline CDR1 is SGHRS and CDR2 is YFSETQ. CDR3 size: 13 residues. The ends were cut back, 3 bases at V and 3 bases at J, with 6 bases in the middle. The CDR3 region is CASSSESNEKLFF. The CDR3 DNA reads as TGCGCCAGCAGCTCGGAGTCTAATGAAAAACTGTTTTTT.

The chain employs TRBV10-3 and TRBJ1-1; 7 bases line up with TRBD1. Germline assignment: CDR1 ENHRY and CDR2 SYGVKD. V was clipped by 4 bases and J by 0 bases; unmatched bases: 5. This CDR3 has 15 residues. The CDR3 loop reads CAISGAGGMNTEAFF. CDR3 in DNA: TGTGCCATCAGTGGGGCAGGGGGAATGAACACTGAAGCTTTCTTT.

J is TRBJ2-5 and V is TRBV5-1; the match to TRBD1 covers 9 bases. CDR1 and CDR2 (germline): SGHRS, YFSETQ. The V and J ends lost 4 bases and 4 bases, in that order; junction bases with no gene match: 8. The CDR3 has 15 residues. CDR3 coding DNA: TGCGCCAGCAGCACTGGACAGGGGATAGGAGAGACCCAGTACTTC. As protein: CASSTGQGIGETQYF.

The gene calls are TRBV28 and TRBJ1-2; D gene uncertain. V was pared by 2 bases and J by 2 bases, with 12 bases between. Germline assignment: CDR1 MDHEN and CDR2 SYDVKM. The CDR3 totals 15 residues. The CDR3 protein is CASSLTTVPNYGYTF. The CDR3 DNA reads TGTGCCAGCAGTTTAACTACAGTCCCAAACTATGGCTACACCTTC.

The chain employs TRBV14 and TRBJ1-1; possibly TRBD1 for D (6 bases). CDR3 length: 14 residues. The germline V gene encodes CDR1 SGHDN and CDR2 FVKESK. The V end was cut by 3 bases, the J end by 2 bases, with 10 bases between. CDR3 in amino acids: CASSHGGLNTEAFF. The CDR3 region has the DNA TGTGCCAGCAGCCACGGGGGCCTTAACACTGAAGCTTTCTTT.

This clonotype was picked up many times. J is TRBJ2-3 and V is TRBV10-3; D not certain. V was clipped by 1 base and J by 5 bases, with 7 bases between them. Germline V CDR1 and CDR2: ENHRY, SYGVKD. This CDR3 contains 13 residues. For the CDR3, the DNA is TGTGCCATCAGTGAGTGGGCAGAAGATACGCAGTATTTT. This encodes CAISEWAEDTQYF.

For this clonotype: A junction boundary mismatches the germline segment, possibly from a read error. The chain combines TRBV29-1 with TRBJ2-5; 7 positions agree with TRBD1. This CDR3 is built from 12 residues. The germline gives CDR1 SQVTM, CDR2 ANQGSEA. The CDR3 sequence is CSLEAGGETQYF. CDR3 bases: TGCAGCCTTGAAGCAGGGGGTGAGACCCAGTACTTC.

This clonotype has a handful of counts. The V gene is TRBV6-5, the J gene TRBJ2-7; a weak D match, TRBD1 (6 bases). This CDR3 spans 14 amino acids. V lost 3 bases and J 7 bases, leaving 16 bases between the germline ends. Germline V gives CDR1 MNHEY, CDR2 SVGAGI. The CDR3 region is CASSYFAGTLEQYF. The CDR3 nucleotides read TGTGCCAGCAGTTATTTCGCCGGGACACTGGAGCAGTACTTC.

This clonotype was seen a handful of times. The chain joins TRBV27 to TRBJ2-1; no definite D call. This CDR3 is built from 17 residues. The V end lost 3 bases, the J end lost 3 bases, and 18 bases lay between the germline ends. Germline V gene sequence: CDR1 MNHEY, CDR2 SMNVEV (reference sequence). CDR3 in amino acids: CASSFPSPLGNYNEQFF. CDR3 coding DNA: TGTGCCAGCAGTTTTCCATCCCCTTTGGGGAACTACAATGAGCAGTTCTTC.

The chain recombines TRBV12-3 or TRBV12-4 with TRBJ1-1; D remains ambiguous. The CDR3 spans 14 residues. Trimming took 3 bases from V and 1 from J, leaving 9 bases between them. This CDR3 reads CASSFWSANTEAFF. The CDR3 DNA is TGTGCCAGCAGTTTTTGGTCAGCGAACACTGAAGCTTTCTTT.

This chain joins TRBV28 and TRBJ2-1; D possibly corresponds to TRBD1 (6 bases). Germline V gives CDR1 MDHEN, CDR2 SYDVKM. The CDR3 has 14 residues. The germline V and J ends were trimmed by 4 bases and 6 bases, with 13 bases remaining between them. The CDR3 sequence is CASSSTGLGNEQFF. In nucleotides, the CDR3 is TGTGCCAGCAGTTCAACAGGGTTAGGCAATGAGCAGTTCTTC.

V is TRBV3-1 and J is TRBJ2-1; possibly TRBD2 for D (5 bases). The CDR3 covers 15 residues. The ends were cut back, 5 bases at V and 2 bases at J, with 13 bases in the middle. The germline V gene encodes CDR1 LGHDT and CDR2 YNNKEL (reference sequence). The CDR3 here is CASSTALGAYNEQFF. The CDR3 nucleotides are TGTGCCAGCAGCACAGCACTCGGGGCCTACAATGAGCAGTTCTTC.